These 17 T cell receptor beta chains came from one sample sequenced in a study of CD8 T cells in ankylosing spondylitis. Study-wide results and limits: Ankylosing spondylitis blood appeared to carry a characteristic TCR beta motif of seven to nine highly homologous variants.

What these receptors recognize is not known. TCRdb analysed the 5' RACE reads with MiXCR anew, one entry per CDR3 protein. The sample has around 490,000 distinct CDR3 sequences; approximately 5% are singletons. Sample: blood, either unsorted or a sorted T cell fraction (not recorded which). These receptors were obtained from a male donor with ankylosing spondylitis.

The chain couples TRBV20-1 to TRBJ2-7; 7 bases line up with TRBD1. J gave up 2 bases and V 0 bases, and 10 bases lay outside the gene matches. Per the germline V gene, CDR1 is DFQATT and CDR2 is SNEGSKA (reference sequence). This CDR3 region has 16 residues. The CDR3 sequence is CSAREIDREIPYEQYF. As DNA, the CDR3 is TGCAGTGCTAGAGAGATAGACAGGGAGATTCCCTACGAGCAGTACTTC.

This clonotype was detected only a few times. The V gene is TRBV28, the J gene TRBJ2-7, with 10 bases aligning to TRBD2. CDR3 length: 16 residues. J lost 4 bases, V lost 4 bases, and 10 bases had no gene match. Germline CDR1 reads MDHEN; CDR2 reads SYDVKM. In DNA form, the CDR3 reads TGTGCCAGCAGTTCTACTGAGCTAGCGGGAGTATACGAGCAGTACTTC. Its protein is CASSSTELAGVYEQYF.

In this sample, this clonotype turned up a few times. The rearrangement links TRBV7-3 to TRBJ2-2; either TRBD1 or TRBD2 may supply D (7 bases each). This CDR3 is built from 14 residues. Trimming took off 10 bases at V and 6 bases at J, with 18 bases between the two ends. Germline lookup yields CDR1 SGHTA and CDR2 FQGTGA. DNA for the CDR3: TGTGCCACCAGGCGGGGAGGGGGCGCCGGGGAGCTGTTTTTT. Translation: CATRRGGGAGELFF.

This clonotype was found many times. This chain connects TRBV20-1 to TRBJ1-2; D ambiguous. Germline V gives CDR1 DFQATT, CDR2 SNEGSKA (reference sequence). The CDR3 length is 14 residues. V lost 1 base to trimming and J lost 7 bases, with 16 bases between them. The CDR3 sequence: CSARAGGAALGYTF. For the CDR3, the DNA is TGCAGTGCTAGAGCCGGAGGCGCCGCTCTTGGCTACACCTTC.

This clonotype showed up many times. The chain links TRBV12-3 or TRBV12-4 to TRBJ2-5, with D maybe TRBD1 (6 bases). Trimming stripped 6 bases from V and 0 bases from J, with 11 bases between. The length of the CDR3 is 14 residues. The CDR3 reads CASSEQGYQETQYF. The CDR3 nucleotides read TGTGCCAGCAGCGAACAGGGCTACCAAGAGACCCAGTACTTC.

In this sample, this clonotype turned up many times. The V call is TRBV10-3, the J call TRBJ2-7; D gene uncertain. In germline, CDR1 is ENHRY, CDR2 SYGVKD. The length of the CDR3 is 20 residues. Trimming took off 0 bases at V and 6 bases at J, with 30 bases between the two ends. CDR3 residues: CAISESSVIANLLRRSEQYF. The CDR3 DNA reads as TGTGCCATCAGTGAGTCGAGCGTGATAGCAAATCTCCTCCGGCGGTCCGAGCAGTACTTC.

V is TRBV4-3 and J is TRBJ1-6; 8 nucleotides match TRBD1. This CDR3 comprises 17 residues. V dropped 1 base and J dropped 5; count of bases not matched to a gene: 7. CDR1 is LGHNA, CDR2 YSLEER, per germline. The CDR3 protein is CASSQGARGLDNSPLHF. Written as DNA, the CDR3 is TGCGCCAGCAGCCAAGGGGCCAGGGGGCTCGATAATTCACCCCTCCACTTT.

Comment on this clonotype: A read error may explain this, as a much larger clone is one base away. The V and J genes are TRBV7-7 and TRBJ2-1; maybe TRBD2 (6 bases). Per germline, CDR1 SSHAT and CDR2 FNYEAQ (reference sequence). The CDR3 extends over 14 amino acids. The CDR3 loop is CANSLYGTGDEQFF. The CDR3 DNA reads as TGTGCTAACAGCCTTTACGGGACGGGGGATGAGCAGTTCTTC.

This clonotype was seen repeatedly, ten times or more. This chain joins TRBV27 and TRBJ1-4; D unclear. This CDR3 has 13 amino acids. The V gene lost 2 bases and the J gene lost 7 bases, with 8 bases spanning the gap. Per the germline V gene, CDR1 is MNHEY and CDR2 is SMNVEV (reference sequence). DNA for the CDR3: TGTGCCAGCAGTTTAGAGTGGGGTGAAAAACTGTTTTTT. Translating gives CASSLEWGEKLFF.

In its sample, this clonotype was seen many times. The V and J genes are TRBV20-1 and TRBJ2-4, with D perhaps given as TRBD1 or TRBD2 (5 bases each). Germline V gene data show CDR1 as DFQATT and CDR2 as SNEGSKA (reference sequence). The germline V and J ends were trimmed by 3 bases and 9 bases, with 15 bases remaining between them. CDR3 length equals 13 residues. Here the CDR3 DNA reads TGCAGTGCTAGGGGGTCTGCAGGGACCATTCAGTACTTC. Translation gives CSARGSAGTIQYF.

The rearrangement links TRBV7-2 to TRBJ2-4; D possibly corresponds to TRBD1 (6 bases). Trimming took 3 bases from V and 15 from J, leaving 18 bases between them. Germline loops: CDR1 SGHTA, CDR2 FQGNSA. The CDR3 runs 13 residues. The CDR3 here is CASSLVTGTAGYF. The CDR3 nucleotides read TGTGCCAGCAGCTTGGTCACAGGGACCGCCGGGTACTTC.

The V gene is TRBV10-3, the J gene TRBJ2-2; D is possibly TRBD1 or TRBD2 (5 bases each). CDR1 is ENHRY, CDR2 SYGVKD, per germline. CDR3 length equals 17 residues. V lost 10 bases to trimming and J lost 7 bases, with 28 bases between them. The CDR3 nucleotides read TGTGCCACGACGCCCTCCGGGACGCCTGGATCGGTCGGGGAGCTGTTTTTT. It encodes CATTPSGTPGSVGELFF.

This clonotype was picked up many times. The chain employs TRBV7-9 and TRBJ1-2, with a weak D call TRBD1 (6 bases). V lost 5 bases, J lost 1 base, and 11 bases lay in between. The CDR3 covers 14 residues. Germline-derived CDR1 and CDR2 are SEHNR and FQNEAQ (reference sequence). CDR3 nucleotide sequence: TGTGCCAGCAGCCCAGACAGGAGTAACTATGGCTACACCTTC. It translates to CASSPDRSNYGYTF.

This clonotype was found many times. The rearrangement uses TRBV5-1 and TRBJ2-1; D may be TRBD1 or TRBD2 (5 bases each). From germline, CDR1 is SGHRS and CDR2 YFSETQ. The length of the CDR3 is 13 residues. The V and J ends lost 5 bases and 5 bases respectively, with 11 bases between them. For the CDR3, the DNA is TGCGCCAGCAGTTCCGGGACCAACAATGAGCAGTTCTTC. It is translated as CASSSGTNNEQFF.

This clonotype was seen at least ten times. V usage is TRBV7-3 and J usage is TRBJ2-5; D tentatively reads TRBD1 or TRBD2 (5 bases each). Germline V lookup: CDR1 SGHTA, CDR2 FQGTGA. The length of the CDR3 is 13 residues. V gave up 4 bases and J gave up 5 bases, with 11 bases separating them. The CDR3 region is CASSSGPRETQYF. The CDR3 bases are TGTGCCAGCAGCTCGGGACCCCGTGAGACCCAGTACTTC.

This clonotype was observed at least ten times. The chain joins TRBV11-3 to TRBJ2-1; a possible D gene is TRBD1 (6 bases). The ends were cut back, 6 bases at V and 9 bases at J, with 12 bases in the middle. CDR3 length: 12 amino acids. Germline CDR1 reads SGHNT; CDR2 reads YENEEA. CDR3 amino acids: CASSPTGTEQFF. DNA of the CDR3: TGTGCCAGCAGTCCTACAGGGACTGAGCAGTTCTTC.

The chain uses TRBV2 and TRBJ1-4; 9 bases are shared with TRBD1. With 6 bases clipped from V and 7 bases from J, the junction kept 6 bases outside the gene matches. The CDR3 runs to 14 residues. CDR1 and CDR2 from the germline V gene are SNHLY and FYNNEI. The CDR3 sequence is CASRPGTGIEKLFF. The CDR3 DNA reads TGTGCCAGCAGGCCCGGGACAGGGATTGAAAAACTGTTTTTT. The entire variable domain, with the rest obtained from reference TRBV2 and TRBJ1-4, is as follows: EPEVTQTPSHQVTQMGQEVILRCVPISNHLYFYWYRQILGQKVEFLVSFYNNEISEKSEIFDDQFSVERPDGSNFTLKIRSTKLEDSAMYFCASRPGTGIEKLFFGSGTQLSVL.